Listed below are T cell receptor beta chains from one sample, sequenced in a study of technical replicates of blood from a handful of donors. Clones were read by immunoSEQ multiplex PCR, and TCRdb kept only the in-frame ones, dropping some. This table holds 65,000 to 85,000 clones, roughly 98% found once. Source material: T cells isolated from PBMCs. The receptor source for this set is a human donor in good health. Both conserved end residues are trimmed from each CDR3. Fields, in order: clone size, J gene, V gene, CDR3 protein. Not all rows give a size; the values are once, few, many and, for expanded clones, a class.

clone_size: .
j_call: TRBJ2-1
v_call: TRBV7-6
cdr3_aa: ASSSGTGRTNNEQF

clone_size: .
j_call: TRBJ1-6
v_call: TRBV28
cdr3_aa: ASSLYRESNSPLH

clone_size: .
j_call: TRBJ1-1
v_call: TRBV4-2
cdr3_aa: ASSQVWAGEVTEAF

clone_size: .
j_call: TRBJ2-7
v_call: TRBV7-9
cdr3_aa: ASSSRPRQGVVHEQY

clone_size: .
j_call: TRBJ2-1
v_call: TRBV27
cdr3_aa: VTSGTNEQF

clone_size: .
j_call: TRBJ1-1
v_call: TRBV6-5
cdr3_aa: ASSYDYTTENTEAF

clone_size: .
j_call: TRBJ1-2
v_call: TRBV7-9
cdr3_aa: ASSFGLSYGYT

clone_size: .
j_call: TRBJ2-7
v_call: TRBV7-9
cdr3_aa: ASSPRTVYSYEQY

clone_size: .
j_call: TRBJ2-5
v_call: TRBV9
cdr3_aa: ASSVGRGSIQETQY

clone_size: .
j_call: TRBJ2-7
v_call: TRBV10-2
cdr3_aa: ASSADTSYEQY

clone_size: .
j_call: TRBJ1-2
v_call: TRBV7-9
cdr3_aa: ASSLAGQESYGYT

clone_size: .
j_call: TRBJ2-1
v_call: TRBV6-5
cdr3_aa: ASSPRQLYNEQF

clone_size: .
j_call: TRBJ2-1
v_call: TRBV18
cdr3_aa: ASSPPSGGSHEQF

clone_size: .
j_call: TRBJ2-3
v_call: TRBV7-9
cdr3_aa: ASSTTTSGDLDTQY

clone_size: .
j_call: TRBJ2-5
v_call: TRBV2
cdr3_aa: ASSASGLYQETQY

clone_size: .
j_call: TRBJ2-3
v_call: TRBV19
cdr3_aa: ASSTDRESDTQY

clone_size: once
j_call: TRBJ1-4
v_call: TRBV2
cdr3_aa: ASGRGEPF

clone_size: .
j_call: TRBJ2-4
v_call: TRBV4-1
cdr3_aa: ASSQPRQPEDKNIQY

clone_size: .
j_call: TRBJ2-7
v_call: TRBV28
cdr3_aa: ASSFSGGRAGYEQY

clone_size: .
j_call: TRBJ1-2
v_call: TRBV7-9
cdr3_aa: ASMQRPSYGYT

clone_size: .
j_call: TRBJ1-1
v_call: TRBV30
cdr3_aa: AWSPLREGEAF

clone_size: .
j_call: TRBJ1-2
v_call: TRBV29-1
cdr3_aa: SGVGQFYGYT

clone_size: .
j_call: TRBJ2-5
v_call: TRBV27
cdr3_aa: ASSFRETQY

clone_size: .
j_call: TRBJ2-2
v_call: TRBV4-2
cdr3_aa: ASRASGSGTGELF

clone_size: .
j_call: TRBJ2-3
v_call: TRBV5-4
cdr3_aa: ASRTSSRGTQY

clone_size: .
j_call: TRBJ2-1
v_call: TRBV30
cdr3_aa: AWSWGTSGDNEQF

clone_size: .
j_call: TRBJ2-1
v_call: TRBV7-2
cdr3_aa: ASSPASGRAFFGNEQF

clone_size: .
j_call: TRBJ1-2
v_call: TRBV9
cdr3_aa: ASSGSGVTENGYT

clone_size: .
j_call: TRBJ1-5
v_call: TRBV5-1
cdr3_aa: ASSAGTGSNQPQH

clone_size: .
j_call: TRBJ1-2
v_call: TRBV6-1
cdr3_aa: ASSRTGLANYGYT

clone_size: .
j_call: TRBJ2-3
v_call: TRBV4-2
cdr3_aa: ASSQPSGRGVSDTQY

clone_size: .
j_call: TRBJ2-5
v_call: TRBV6-1
cdr3_aa: ASNRVAESQETQY

clone_size: .
j_call: TRBJ2-7
v_call: TRBV2
cdr3_aa: ASSEGSRGGRYEQY

clone_size: .
j_call: TRBJ1-6
v_call: TRBV4-1
cdr3_aa: ASTLGQLSSPLH

clone_size: .
j_call: TRBJ2-1
v_call: TRBV5-1
cdr3_aa: ASSAAPGLAGNEQF

clone_size: once
j_call: TRBJ1-3
v_call: TRBV5-5
cdr3_aa: ASSLARVGNTIY

clone_size: .
j_call: TRBJ2-7
v_call: TRBV2
cdr3_aa: ASNSGTPSYEQY

clone_size: .
j_call: TRBJ2-2
v_call: TRBV10-1
cdr3_aa: ASSRSGGTGELF

clone_size: once
j_call: TRBJ2-5
v_call: TRBV4-1
cdr3_aa: ASSQVGLAGQETQY

clone_size: .
j_call: TRBJ1-1
v_call: TRBV7-9
cdr3_aa: ASRGQGPEAF

clone_size: few
j_call: TRBJ2-1
v_call: TRBV2
cdr3_aa: ASRPLAGGDNEQF

clone_size: .
j_call: TRBJ1-2
v_call: TRBV6-1
cdr3_aa: ASSLGWSVNYGYT

clone_size: .
j_call: TRBJ2-7
v_call: TRBV7-9
cdr3_aa: ASIETGGTSYEQY

clone_size: .
j_call: TRBJ1-3
v_call: TRBV5-4
cdr3_aa: ASSLERQRSGNTIY

clone_size: once
j_call: TRBJ2-7
v_call: TRBV27
cdr3_aa: ASSSGSYEQY

clone_size: .
j_call: TRBJ2-3
v_call: TRBV7-2
cdr3_aa: ASSLPSGGGTQY

clone_size: .
j_call: TRBJ2-3
v_call: TRBV14
cdr3_aa: ASSLLFFAGSSTDTQY

clone_size: .
j_call: TRBJ1-1
v_call: TRBV6-5
cdr3_aa: ASSSPRENTEAF

clone_size: .
j_call: TRBJ2-7
v_call: TRBV2
cdr3_aa: ASSQPDGGWPSTYEQY

clone_size: .
j_call: TRBJ2-2
v_call: TRBV5-5
cdr3_aa: ASSLALSTGELF

clone_size: .
j_call: TRBJ2-7
v_call: TRBV5-6
cdr3_aa: ASSLFGLTYEQY

clone_size: .
j_call: TRBJ2-3
v_call: TRBV14
cdr3_aa: ASSPTSGATDTQY

clone_size: once
j_call: TRBJ1-1
v_call: TRBV4-1
cdr3_aa: ASSQTGQGPEAF

clone_size: .
j_call: TRBJ1-3
v_call: TRBV2
cdr3_aa: ASRVDRGGNTIY